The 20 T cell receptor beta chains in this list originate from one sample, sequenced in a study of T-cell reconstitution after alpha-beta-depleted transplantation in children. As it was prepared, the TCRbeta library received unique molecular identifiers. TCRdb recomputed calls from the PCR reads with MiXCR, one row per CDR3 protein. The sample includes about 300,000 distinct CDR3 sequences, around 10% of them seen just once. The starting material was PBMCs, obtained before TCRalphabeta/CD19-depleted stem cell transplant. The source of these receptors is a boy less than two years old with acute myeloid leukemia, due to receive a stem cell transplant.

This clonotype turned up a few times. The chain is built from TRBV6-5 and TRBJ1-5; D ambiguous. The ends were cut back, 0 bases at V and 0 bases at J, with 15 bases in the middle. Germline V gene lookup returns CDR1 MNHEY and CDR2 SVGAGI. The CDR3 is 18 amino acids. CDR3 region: CASSYSRGRTDSNQPQHF. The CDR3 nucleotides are TGTGCCAGCAGTTACTCGAGAGGACGGACTGATAGCAATCAGCCCCAGCATTTT.

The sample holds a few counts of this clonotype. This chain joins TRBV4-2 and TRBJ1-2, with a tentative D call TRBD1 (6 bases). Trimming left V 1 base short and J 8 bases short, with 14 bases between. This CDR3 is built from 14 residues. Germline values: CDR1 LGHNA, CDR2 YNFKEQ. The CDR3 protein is CASSQGNRASGYTF. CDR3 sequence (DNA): TGTGCCAGCAGCCAAGGGAACAGGGCCTCCGGCTACACCTTC.

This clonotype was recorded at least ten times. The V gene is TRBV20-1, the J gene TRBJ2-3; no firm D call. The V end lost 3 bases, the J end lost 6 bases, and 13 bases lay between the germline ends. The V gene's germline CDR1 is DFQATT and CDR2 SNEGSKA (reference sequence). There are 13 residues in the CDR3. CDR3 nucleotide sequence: TGCAGTGCTAGGAGCCAGAACATGGATACGCAGTATTTT. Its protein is CSARSQNMDTQYF.

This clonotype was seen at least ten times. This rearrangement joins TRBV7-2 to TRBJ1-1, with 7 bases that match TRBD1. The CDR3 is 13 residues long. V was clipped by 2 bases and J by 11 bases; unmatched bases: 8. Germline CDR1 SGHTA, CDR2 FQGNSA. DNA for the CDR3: TGTGCCAGCAGCTTATCGTGGGCAGGGGGGGCTTTCTTT. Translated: CASSLSWAGGAFF. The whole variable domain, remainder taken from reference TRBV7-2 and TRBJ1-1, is GAGVSQSPSNKVTEKGKDVELRCDPISGHTALYWYRQSLGQGLEFLIYFQGNSAPDKSGLPSDRFSAERTGGSVSTLTIQRTQQEDSAVYLCASSLSWAGGAFFGQGTRLTVV.

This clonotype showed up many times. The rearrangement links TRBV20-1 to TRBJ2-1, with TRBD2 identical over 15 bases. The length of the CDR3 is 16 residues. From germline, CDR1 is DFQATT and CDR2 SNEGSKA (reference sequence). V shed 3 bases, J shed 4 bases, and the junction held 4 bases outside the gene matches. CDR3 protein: CSASGLAGGNYNEQFF. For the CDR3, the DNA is TGCAGTGCTAGCGGACTAGCGGGGGGGAATTACAATGAGCAGTTCTTC.

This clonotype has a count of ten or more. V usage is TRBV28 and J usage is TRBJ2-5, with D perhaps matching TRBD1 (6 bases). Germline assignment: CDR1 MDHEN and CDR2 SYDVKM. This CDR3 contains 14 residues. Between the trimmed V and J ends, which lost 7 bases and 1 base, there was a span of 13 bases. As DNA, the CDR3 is TGTGCCAGCACCAGATCGACAGGCCAAGAGACCCAGTACTTC. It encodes CASTRSTGQETQYF.

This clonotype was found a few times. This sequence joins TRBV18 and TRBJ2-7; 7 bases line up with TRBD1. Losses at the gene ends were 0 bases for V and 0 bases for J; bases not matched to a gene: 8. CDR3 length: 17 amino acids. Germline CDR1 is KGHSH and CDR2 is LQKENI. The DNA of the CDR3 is TGTGCCAGCTCACCACCGGTTCGGACAGGTCACTCCTACGAGCAGTACTTC. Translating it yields CASSPPVRTGHSYEQYF.

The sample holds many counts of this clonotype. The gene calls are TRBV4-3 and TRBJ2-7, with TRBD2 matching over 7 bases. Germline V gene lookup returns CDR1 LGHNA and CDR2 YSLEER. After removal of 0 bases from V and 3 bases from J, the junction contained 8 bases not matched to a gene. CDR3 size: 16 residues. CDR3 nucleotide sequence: TGCGCCAGCAGCCAAGATCGTCAAGCGGGATTCTACGAGCAGTACTTC. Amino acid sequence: CASSQDRQAGFYEQYF.

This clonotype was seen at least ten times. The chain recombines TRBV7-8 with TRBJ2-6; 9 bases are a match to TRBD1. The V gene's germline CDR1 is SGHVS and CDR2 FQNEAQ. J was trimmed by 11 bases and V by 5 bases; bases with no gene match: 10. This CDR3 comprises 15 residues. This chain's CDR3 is CASSPRWGQGYVLTF. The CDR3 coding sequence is TGTGCCAGCAGCCCGCGTTGGGGACAGGGATACGTCCTGACTTTC.

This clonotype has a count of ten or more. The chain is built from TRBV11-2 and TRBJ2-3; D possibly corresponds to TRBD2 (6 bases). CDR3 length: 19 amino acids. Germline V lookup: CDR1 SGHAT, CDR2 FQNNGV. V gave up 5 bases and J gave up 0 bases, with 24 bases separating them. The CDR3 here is CASSGGGHHQNSSTDTQYF. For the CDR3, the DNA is TGTGCCAGCAGCGGAGGAGGGCACCACCAGAACTCTAGCACAGATACGCAGTATTTT.

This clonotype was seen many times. CDR3: CASSLQLNIQYF. In DNA form, the CDR3 reads TGTGCCAGCAGCTTGCAACTGAACATTCAGTACTTC. The chain uses TRBV5-6 and TRBJ2-4; no clear D gene. CDR1 and CDR2 (germline): SGHDT, YYEEEE. The CDR3 spans 12 residues. V dropped 1 base and J dropped 7 bases, with 6 bases sitting between them.

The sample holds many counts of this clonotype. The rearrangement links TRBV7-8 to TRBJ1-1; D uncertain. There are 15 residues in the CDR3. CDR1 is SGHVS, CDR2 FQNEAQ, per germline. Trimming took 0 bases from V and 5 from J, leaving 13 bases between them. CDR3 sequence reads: CASSLARRVGTEAFF. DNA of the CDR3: TGTGCCAGCAGCTTAGCGCGGAGGGTAGGGACTGAAGCTTTCTTT.

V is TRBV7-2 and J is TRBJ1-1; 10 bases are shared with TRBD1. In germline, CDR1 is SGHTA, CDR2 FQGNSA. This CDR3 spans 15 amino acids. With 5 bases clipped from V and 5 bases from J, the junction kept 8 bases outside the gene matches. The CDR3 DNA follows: TGTGCCAGCAGCCCAAGGACAGGGGGACCAACTGAAGCTTTCTTT. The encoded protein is CASSPRTGGPTEAFF.

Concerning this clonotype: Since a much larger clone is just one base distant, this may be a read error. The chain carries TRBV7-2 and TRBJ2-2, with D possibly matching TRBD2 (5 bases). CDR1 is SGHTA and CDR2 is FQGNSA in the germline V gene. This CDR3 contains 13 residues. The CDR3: CSSSFRRTGELFF. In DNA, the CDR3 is TGTTCCAGCAGCTTTAGGAGGACCGGGGAGCTGTTTTTT.

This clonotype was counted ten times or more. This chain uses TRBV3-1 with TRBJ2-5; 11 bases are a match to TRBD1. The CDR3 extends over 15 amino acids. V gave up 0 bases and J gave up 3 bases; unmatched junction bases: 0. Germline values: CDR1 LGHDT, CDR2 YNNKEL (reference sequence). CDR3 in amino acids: CASSQEGQGEETQYF. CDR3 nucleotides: TGTGCCAGCAGCCAAGAGGGACAGGGGGAAGAGACCCAGTACTTC.

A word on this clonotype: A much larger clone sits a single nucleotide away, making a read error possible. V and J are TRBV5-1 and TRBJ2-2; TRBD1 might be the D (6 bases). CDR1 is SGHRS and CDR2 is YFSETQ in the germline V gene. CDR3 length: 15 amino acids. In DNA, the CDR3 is TGCGCCAGCAGCTGGGCCACAGGGACCACCGGGGACCTGTTTTTT. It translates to CASSWATGTTGDLFF.

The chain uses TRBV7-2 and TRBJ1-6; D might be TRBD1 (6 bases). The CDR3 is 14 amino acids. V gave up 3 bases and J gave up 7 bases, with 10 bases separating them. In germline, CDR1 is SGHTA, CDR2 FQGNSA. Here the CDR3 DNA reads TGTGCCAGCAGCTTGCAGGGGTCCAATTCACCCCTCCACTTT. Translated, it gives CASSLQGSNSPLHF.

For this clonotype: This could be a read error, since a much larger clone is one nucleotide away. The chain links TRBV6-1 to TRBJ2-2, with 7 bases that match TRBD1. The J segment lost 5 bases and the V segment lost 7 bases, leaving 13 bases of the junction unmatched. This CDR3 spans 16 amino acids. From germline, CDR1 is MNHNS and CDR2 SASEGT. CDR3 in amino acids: CASTPTPGTVTGELFF. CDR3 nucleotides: TGTGCCAGCACGCCGACCCCCGGGACAGTGACCGGGGAGCTGTTTTTT.

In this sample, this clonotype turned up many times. The CDR3 bases are TGCAGTGCTAGGGACAGCTCCAATGAAAAACTGTTTTTT. Its translation is CSARDSSNEKLFF. The chain has TRBV20-1 and TRBJ1-4; weak D call: TRBD1 (6 bases). Germline V gene sequence: CDR1 DFQATT, CDR2 SNEGSKA (reference sequence). V lost 3 bases to trimming and J lost 5 bases, with 10 bases between them. This CDR3 comprises 13 residues.

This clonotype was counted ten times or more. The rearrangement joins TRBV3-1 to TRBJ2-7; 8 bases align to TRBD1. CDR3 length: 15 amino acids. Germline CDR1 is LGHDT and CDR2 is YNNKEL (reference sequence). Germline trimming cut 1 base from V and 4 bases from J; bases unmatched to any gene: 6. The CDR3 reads CASSQVFTGGYEQYF. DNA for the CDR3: TGTGCCAGCAGCCAAGTGTTCACAGGGGGGTACGAGCAGTACTTC.